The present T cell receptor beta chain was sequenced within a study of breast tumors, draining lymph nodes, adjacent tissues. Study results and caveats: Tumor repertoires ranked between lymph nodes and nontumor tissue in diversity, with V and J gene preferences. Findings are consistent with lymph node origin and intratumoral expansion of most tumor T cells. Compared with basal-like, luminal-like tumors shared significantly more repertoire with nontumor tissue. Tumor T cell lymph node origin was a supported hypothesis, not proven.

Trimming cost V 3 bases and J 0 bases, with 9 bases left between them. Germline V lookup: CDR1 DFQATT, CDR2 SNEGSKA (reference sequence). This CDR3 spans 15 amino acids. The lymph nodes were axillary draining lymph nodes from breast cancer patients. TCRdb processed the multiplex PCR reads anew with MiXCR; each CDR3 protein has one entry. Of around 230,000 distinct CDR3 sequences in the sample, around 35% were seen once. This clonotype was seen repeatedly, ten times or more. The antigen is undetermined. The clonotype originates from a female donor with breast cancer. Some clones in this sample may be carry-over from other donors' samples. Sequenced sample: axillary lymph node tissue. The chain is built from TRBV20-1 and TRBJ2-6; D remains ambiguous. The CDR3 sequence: CSASAGLSGANVLTF. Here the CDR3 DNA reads TGCAGTGCTAGTGCAGGTCTCTCTGGGGCCAACGTCCTGACTTTC.